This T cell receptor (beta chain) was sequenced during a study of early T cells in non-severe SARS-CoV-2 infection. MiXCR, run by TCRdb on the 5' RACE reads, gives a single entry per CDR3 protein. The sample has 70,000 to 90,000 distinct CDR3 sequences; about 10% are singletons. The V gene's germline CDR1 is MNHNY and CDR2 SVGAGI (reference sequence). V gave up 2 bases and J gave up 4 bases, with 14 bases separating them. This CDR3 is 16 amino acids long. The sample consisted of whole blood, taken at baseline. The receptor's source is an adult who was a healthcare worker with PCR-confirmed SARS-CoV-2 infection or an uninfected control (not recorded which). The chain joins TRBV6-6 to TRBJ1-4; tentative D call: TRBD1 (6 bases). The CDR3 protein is CASSYAALDSNEKLFF. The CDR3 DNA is TGTGCCAGCAGTTACGCCGCCCTGGACAGTAATGAAAAACTGTTTTTT.